This TCR beta chain originates from a study of cytomegalovirus exposure and HLA in healthy donors. Study results and caveats: Reportedly, fewer N-insertions than the approximately 610-donor mean appeared in an Asian-associated ancestry cluster in a later analysis.

With 60 Vbeta and 13 Jbeta primers, the PCR was carried out. Sequencing used immunoSEQ multiplex PCR; TCRdb keeps in-frame clones, though not all of them. Of about 160,000 clones listed, about two thirds are singletons. A note on this clone: What it binds is unknown.

V was pared by 4 bases and J by 7 bases, with 11 bases of the junction left unmatched. CDR1 is SGHDN, CDR2 FVKESK, per germline. The CDR3 loop spans 16 amino acids. V gene TRBV14 combines with J gene TRBJ2-3; 10 bases fit TRBD2. This sequence was found in a woman younger than 45 in good health and CMV-seronegative. Sequenced material: PBMCs. As DNA, the CDR3 is TGTGCCAGCAGCCGAGGACTAGCGGCAAAAATCAATACGCAGTATTTT. This translates into CASSRGLAAKINTQYF.